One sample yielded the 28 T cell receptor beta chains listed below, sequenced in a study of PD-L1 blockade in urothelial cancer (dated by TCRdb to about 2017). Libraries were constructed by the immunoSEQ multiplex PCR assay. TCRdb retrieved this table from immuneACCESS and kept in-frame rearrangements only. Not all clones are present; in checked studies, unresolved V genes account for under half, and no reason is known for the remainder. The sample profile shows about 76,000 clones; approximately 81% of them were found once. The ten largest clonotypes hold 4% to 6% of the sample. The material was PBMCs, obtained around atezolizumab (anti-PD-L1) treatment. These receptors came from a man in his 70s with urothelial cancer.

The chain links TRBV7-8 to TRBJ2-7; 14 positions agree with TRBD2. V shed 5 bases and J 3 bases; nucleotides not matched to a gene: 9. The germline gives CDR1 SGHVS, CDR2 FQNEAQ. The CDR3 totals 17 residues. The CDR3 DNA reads TGTGCCAGCAGCCTCAGACTAGCGGGAGGGCAAAGCTACGAGCAGTACTTC. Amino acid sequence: CASSLRLAGGQSYEQYF.

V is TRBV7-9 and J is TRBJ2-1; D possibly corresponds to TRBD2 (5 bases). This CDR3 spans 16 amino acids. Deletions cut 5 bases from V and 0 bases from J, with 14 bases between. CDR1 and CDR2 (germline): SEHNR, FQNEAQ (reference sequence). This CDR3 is CASSLRTPTSYNEQFF. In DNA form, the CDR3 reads TGTGCCAGCAGCCTGAGGACTCCCACCTCCTACAATGAGCAGTTCTTC. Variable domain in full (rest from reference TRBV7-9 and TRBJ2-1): DTGVSQNPRHKITKRGQNVTFRCDPISEHNRLYWYRQTLGQGPEFLTYFQNEAQLEKSRLLSDRFSAERPKGSFSTLEIQRTEQGDSAMYLCASSLRTPTSYNEQFFGPGTRLTVL.

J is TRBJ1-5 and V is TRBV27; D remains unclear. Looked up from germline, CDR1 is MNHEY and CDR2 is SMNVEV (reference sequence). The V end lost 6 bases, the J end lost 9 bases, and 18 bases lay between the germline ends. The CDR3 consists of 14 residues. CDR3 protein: CASSREASVGPQHF. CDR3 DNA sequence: TGTGCCAGCAGCCGCGAGGCCTCCGTCGGGCCCCAGCATTTT.

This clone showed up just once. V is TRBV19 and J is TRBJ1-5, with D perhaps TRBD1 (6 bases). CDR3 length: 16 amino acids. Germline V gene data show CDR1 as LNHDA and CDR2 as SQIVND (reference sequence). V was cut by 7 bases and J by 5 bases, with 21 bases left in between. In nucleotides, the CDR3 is TGTGCCAGTACCATAAATGGGGGCCGGGCCGATCAGCCCCAGCATTTT. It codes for CASTINGGRADQPQHF.

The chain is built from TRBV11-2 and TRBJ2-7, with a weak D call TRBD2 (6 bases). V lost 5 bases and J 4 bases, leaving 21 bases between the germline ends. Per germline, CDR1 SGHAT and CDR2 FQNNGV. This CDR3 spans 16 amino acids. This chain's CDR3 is CASSPRNPGLLYEQYF. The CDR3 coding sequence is TGTGCCAGCAGCCCCAGGAACCCGGGACTCCTATACGAGCAGTACTTC.

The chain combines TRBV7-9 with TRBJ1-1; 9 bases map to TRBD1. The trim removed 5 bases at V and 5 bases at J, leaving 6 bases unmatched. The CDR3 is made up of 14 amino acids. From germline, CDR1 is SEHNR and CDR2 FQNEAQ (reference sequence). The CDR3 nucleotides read TGTGCCAGCAGCGTCGGGACAGGGCAAACTGAAGCTTTCTTT. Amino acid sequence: CASSVGTGQTEAFF.

The CDR3 protein is CAWGTVARNQPQHF. CDR3 DNA sequence: TGTGCCTGGGGGACAGTTGCCCGCAATCAGCCCCAGCATTTT. This sequence joins TRBV30 and TRBJ1-5; 7 positions match TRBD1. The V segment lost 5 bases and the J segment 2 bases; nucleotides outside the gene matches: 6. Germline V gene lookup returns CDR1 GTSNPN and CDR2 SVGIG (reference sequence). This CDR3 is built from 14 residues.

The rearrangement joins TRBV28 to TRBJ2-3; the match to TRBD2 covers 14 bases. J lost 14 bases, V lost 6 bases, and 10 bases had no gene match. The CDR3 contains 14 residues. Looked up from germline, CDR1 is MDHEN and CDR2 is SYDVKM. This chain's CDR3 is CASSDGTSGRRGYF. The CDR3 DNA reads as TGTGCCAGCAGCGACGGGACTAGCGGGAGACGAGGGTATTTT.

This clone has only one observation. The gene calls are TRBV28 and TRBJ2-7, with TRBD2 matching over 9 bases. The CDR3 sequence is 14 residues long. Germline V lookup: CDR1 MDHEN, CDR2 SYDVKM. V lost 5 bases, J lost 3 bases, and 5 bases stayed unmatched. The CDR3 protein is CASSAGTSLYEQYF. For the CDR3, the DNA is TGTGCCAGCAGTGCCGGGACTAGCCTCTACGAGCAGTACTTC.

Here the CDR3 DNA reads TGTGCCAGCAGCCAACCCAAGGGGGTCAGGGGAGTGAACATTCAGTACTTC. Translation gives CASSQPKGVRGVNIQYF. This chain links TRBV14 with TRBJ2-4; weak D call: TRBD1 (6 bases). Germline values: CDR1 SGHDN, CDR2 FVKESK. This CDR3 is 17 amino acids long. V was trimmed by 2 bases and J by 7 bases, leaving 21 bases between them.

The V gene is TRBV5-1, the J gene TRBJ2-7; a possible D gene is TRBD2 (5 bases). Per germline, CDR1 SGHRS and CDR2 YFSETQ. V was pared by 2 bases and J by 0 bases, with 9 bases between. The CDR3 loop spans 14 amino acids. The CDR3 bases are TGCGCCAGCAGCTTTTACGGACTCTCCTACGAGCAGTACTTC. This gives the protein CASSFYGLSYEQYF.

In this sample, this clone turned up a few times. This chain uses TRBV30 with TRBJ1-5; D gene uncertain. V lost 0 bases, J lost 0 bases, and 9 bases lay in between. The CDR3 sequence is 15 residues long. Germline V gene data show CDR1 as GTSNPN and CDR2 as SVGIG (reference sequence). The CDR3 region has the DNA TGTGCCTGGAGTGTAGGAGGGAATAGCAATCAGCCCCAGCATTTT. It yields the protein CAWSVGGNSNQPQHF. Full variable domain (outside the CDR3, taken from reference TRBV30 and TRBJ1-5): SQTIHQWPATLVQPVGSPLSLECTVEGTSNPNLYWYRQAAGRGLQLLFYSVGIGQISSEVPQNLSASRPQDRQFILSSKKLLLSDSGFYLCAWSVGGNSNQPQHFGDGTRLSIL.

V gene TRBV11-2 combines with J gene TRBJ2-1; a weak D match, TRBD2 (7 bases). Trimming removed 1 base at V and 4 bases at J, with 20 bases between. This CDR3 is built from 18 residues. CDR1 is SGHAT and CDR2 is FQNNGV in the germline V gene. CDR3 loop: CASSLGGLGLGGYNEQFF. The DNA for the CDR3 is TGTGCCAGCAGCTTAGGGGGACTCGGACTAGGGGGGTACAATGAGCAGTTCTTC.

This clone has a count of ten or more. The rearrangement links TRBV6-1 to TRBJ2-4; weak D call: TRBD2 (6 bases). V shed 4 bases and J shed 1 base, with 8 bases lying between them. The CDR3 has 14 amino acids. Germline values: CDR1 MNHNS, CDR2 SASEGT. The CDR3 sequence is CASSAGRAKNIQYF. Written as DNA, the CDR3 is TGTGCCAGCAGTGCGGGGAGGGCCAAAAACATTCAGTACTTC.

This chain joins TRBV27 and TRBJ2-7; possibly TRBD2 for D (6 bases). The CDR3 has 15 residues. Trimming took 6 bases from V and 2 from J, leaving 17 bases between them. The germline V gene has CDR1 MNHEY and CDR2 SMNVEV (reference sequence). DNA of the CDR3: TGTGCCAGCAGCACTGGAGGGACCAGGGCCTACGAGCAGTACTTC. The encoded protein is CASSTGGTRAYEQYF.

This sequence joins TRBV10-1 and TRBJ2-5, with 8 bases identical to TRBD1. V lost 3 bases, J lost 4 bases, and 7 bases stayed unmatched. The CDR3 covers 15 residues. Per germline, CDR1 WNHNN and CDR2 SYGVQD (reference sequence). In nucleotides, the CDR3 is TGCGCCAGCAGTGACTCTGGACAGGGCCGAGAGACCCAGTACTTC. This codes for CASSDSGQGRETQYF.

In DNA, the CDR3 is TGTGCCAGCAGCTTAGACAGGGGGGCCTACAATGAGCAGTTCTTC. It codes for CASSLDRGAYNEQFF. This chain uses TRBV7-9 with TRBJ2-1, with 8 bases matching TRBD1. Germline CDR1 reads SEHNR; CDR2 reads FQNEAQ (reference sequence). This CDR3 has 15 residues. V lost 1 base, J lost 2 bases, and 1 base stayed unmatched.

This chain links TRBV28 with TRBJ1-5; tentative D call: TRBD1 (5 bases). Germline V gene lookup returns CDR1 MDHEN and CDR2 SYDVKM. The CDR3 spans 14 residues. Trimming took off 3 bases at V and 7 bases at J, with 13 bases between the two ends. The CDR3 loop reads CASSLGGIQQPQHF. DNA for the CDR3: TGTGCCAGCAGTTTGGGGGGGATTCAACAGCCCCAGCATTTT.

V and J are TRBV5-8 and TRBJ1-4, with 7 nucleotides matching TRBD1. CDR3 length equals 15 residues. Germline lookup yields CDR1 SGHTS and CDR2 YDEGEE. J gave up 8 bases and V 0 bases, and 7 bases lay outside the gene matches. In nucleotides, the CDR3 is TGTGCCAGCAGCTTGGAAAGGGGGCCGCGAGAAAAACTGTTTTTT. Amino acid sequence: CASSLERGPREKLFF.

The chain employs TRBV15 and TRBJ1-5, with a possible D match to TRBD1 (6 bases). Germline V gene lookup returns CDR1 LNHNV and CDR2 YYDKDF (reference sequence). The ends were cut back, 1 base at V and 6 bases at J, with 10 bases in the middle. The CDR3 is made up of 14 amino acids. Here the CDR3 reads CATSRAGTSQPQHF. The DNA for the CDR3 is TGTGCCACCAGCAGAGCCGGGACATCTCAGCCCCAGCATTTT.

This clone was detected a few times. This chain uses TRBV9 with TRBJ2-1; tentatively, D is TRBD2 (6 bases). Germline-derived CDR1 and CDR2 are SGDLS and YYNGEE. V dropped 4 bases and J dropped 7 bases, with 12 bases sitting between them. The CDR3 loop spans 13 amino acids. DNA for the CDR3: TGTGCCAGCAGCCTAGGACGGGAGAATGAGCAGTTCTTC. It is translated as CASSLGRENEQFF. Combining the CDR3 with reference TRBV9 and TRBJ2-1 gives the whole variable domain DSGVTQTPKHLITATGQRVTLRCSPRSGDLSVYWYQQSLDQGLQFLIQYYNGEERAKGNILERFSAQQFPDLHSELNLSSLELGDSALYFCASSLGRENEQFFGPGTRLTVL.

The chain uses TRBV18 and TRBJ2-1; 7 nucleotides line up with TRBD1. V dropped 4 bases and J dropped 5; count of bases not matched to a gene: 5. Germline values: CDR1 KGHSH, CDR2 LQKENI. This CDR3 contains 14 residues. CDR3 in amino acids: CASSRAGTDNEQFF. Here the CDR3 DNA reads TGTGCCAGCTCACGCGCCGGGACAGACAATGAGCAGTTCTTC.

CDR3 loop: CASAGRGTDTQYF. The CDR3 DNA sequence: TGTGCCAGCGCGGGGAGGGGCACAGATACGCAGTATTTT. The chain recombines TRBV13 with TRBJ2-3; 7 bases are shared with TRBD2. J was trimmed by 1 base and V by 8 bases; bases with no gene match: 3. Germline V CDR1 and CDR2: PRHDT, FYEKMQ (reference sequence). The CDR3 totals 13 residues.

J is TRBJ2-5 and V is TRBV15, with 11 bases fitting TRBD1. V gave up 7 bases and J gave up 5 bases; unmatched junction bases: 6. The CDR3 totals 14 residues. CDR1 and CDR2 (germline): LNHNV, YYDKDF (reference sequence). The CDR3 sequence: CATKDRGRLETQYF. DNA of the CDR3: TGTGCCACCAAGGACAGGGGGCGGCTCGAGACCCAGTACTTC.

This chain's CDR3 is CASSLIAGINEQFF. The CDR3 DNA reads TGTGCCAGCAGCTTGATTGCAGGGATCAATGAGCAGTTCTTC. The chain joins TRBV5-4 to TRBJ2-1; D may be TRBD1 (5 bases). The CDR3 sequence is 14 residues long. Per germline, CDR1 SGHNT and CDR2 YYREEE (reference sequence). Trimming took 1 base from V and 6 from J, leaving 11 bases between them.

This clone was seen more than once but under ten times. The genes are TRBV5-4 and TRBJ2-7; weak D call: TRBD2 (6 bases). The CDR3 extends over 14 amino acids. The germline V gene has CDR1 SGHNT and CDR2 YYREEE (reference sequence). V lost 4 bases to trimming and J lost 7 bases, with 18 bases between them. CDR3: CASSLGLSSGEQYF. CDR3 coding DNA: TGTGCCAGCAGCCTGGGACTCTCATCGGGGGAGCAGTACTTC.

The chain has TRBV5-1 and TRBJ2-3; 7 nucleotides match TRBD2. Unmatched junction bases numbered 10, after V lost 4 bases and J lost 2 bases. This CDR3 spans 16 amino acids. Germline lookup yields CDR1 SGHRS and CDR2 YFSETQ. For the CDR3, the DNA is TGCGCCAGCAGCCACCTTGGCGGGAGCCCCACAGATACGCAGTATTTT. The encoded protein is CASSHLGGSPTDTQYF.

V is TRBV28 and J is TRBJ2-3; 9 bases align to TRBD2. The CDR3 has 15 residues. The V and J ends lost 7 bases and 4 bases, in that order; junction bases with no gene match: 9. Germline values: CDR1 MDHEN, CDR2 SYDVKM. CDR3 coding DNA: TGTGCCAGCACCTATAGCGGGAGCAGCGCAGATACGCAGTATTTT. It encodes CASTYSGSSADTQYF.